The T cell receptor (beta chain) described here comes from a study of T cell changes during pregnancy in multiple sclerosis. Libraries were prepared by immunoSEQ multiplex PCR; TCRdb keeps only in-frame clonotypes and omits some of them. The profile shows 60,000 or so clones, roughly 88% of them singletons. Germline V gene data show CDR1 as MNHNY and CDR2 as SVGAGI (reference sequence). This CDR3 has 14 amino acids. Comments on this clone: A read error may produce the germline difference seen at one junction end.

The specimen comprised peripheral blood, sampled in the second trimester of pregnancy. The rearrangement links TRBV6-6 to TRBJ2-4; TRBD1 is a possible D gene (5 bases). This receptor was identified in a female donor in good health, enrolled as a control in a pregnancy study. The CDR3 sequence: CASSLTDTKNVQYF. The CDR3 DNA reads TGTGCCAGCAGTTTGACAGATACCAAAAACGTTCAGTACTTC.